The present T cell receptor (beta chain) was sequenced within a study of T-cell reconstitution after alpha-beta-depleted transplantation in children. The CDR3 spans 19 residues. Germline loops: CDR1 SGHAT, CDR2 FQNNGV. V gave up 6 bases and J gave up 4 bases; unmatched junction bases: 19. Many counts were recorded for this clonotype. Unique molecular identifiers featured in how the TCRbeta library was prepared. TCRdb re-analysed the PCR reads in MiXCR, keeping a single row per CDR3 protein. Among fewer than 550,000 distinct CDR3 sequences listed, about 11% were seen once. The receptor's source is a human donor who donated a stem cell graft to a child with acute myeloid leukemia. Sample: PBMCs from the stem cell graft donor, taken from the stem cell graft. V gene TRBV11-2 combines with J gene TRBJ2-1, with 9 nucleotides matching TRBD2. CDR3 coding DNA: TGTGCCAGCAGAGGGACTGGACTAGCGACTTGGGGGCGGTACAATGAGCAGTTCTTC. Translation: CASRGTGLATWGRYNEQFF.